A single sample gave rise to the 20 T cell receptor beta chains below, sequenced in a study of Tregs in tolerant kidney transplant recipients. Method: immunoSEQ multiplex PCR; TCRdb's copy keeps in-frame clones and lacks some. Here the sample table reports 30,000 or so clones. Sequencing was performed on CD8+ T cells from blood, taken before the transplant. Every receptor here comes from a human donor who received a combined kidney and bone marrow transplant.

Points on this clone: The read gets to within 3 residues of the CDR3 end, and the germline J gene fills in the rest. The chain has TRBV19 and TRBJ2-7; 13 bases agree with TRBD2. After removal of 5 bases from V and 3 bases from J, the junction contained 4 bases not matched to a gene. Germline lookup yields CDR1 LNHDA and CDR2 SQIVND (reference sequence). CDR3 length equals 15 residues. CDR3 DNA (partial): TGTGCCAGTAGTGCCTGGACTAGCGGGAGCTACGAG. It translates to CASSAWTSGSYE. The entire CDR3 is CASSAWTSGSYEQYF.

As to this clone: Sequencing ends 3 residues short of the CDR3 end; the germline J gene provides the rest. This chain uses TRBV5-6 with TRBJ2-2, with a possible D match to TRBD2 (5 bases). From germline, CDR1 is SGHDT and CDR2 YYEEEE. Trimming left V 2 bases short and J 1 base short, with 9 bases between. The CDR3 totals 15 residues. The sequenced part of the CDR3 DNA is TGTGCCAGCAGCTTCCCCCGGGGGAACACCGGGGAG. Protein product: CASSFPRGNTGE. The whole CDR3 protein is CASSFPRGNTGELFF.

A word on this clone: The read falls 3 residues short of the CDR3 end, and the missing part is taken from the germline J gene. The rearrangement uses TRBV11-2 and TRBJ2-3; no firm D call. The CDR3 is made up of 11 amino acids. Germline values: CDR1 SGHAT, CDR2 FQNNGV. Trimming pared 5 bases from V and 7 bases from J, leaving 7 bases between. CDR3 DNA, as far as it was read: TGTGCCAGCAGCCCCGGTTATACG. Translation gives CASSPGYT. The full-length CDR3 reads as CASSPGYTQYF.

In regard to this clone: The read falls 3 residues short of the CDR3 end, and the missing part is taken from the germline J gene. The J gene is TRBJ2-7, the V gene TRBV7-9; tentatively, D is TRBD1 (6 bases). Trimming removed 5 bases from V and 3 bases from J, with 14 bases in between. This CDR3 region has 14 residues. Looked up from germline, CDR1 is SEHNR and CDR2 is FQNEAQ (reference sequence). The sequenced part of the CDR3 DNA is TGTGCCAGCAGCCCCCCAGGACAGATCTACGAG. The encoded protein is CASSPPGQIYE. The CDR3 as a whole reads CASSPPGQIYEQYF.

Turning to this clone: The sequence runs out 3 residues before the end of the CDR3; the remainder is reconstructed from the germline J gene. The V and J genes are TRBV7-9 and TRBJ2-1; 11 bases agree with TRBD2. Trimming took 3 bases from V and 5 from J; bases not matched to a gene: 3. The germline gives CDR1 SEHNR, CDR2 FQNEAQ (reference sequence). The CDR3 covers 15 residues. CDR3 amino acids: CASSFPLAGDNEQFF. The CDR3 DNA, read in part, is TGTGCCAGCAGCTTCCCACTAGCGGGGGACAATGAG.

The CDR3 DNA, read in part, is TGCAGTGCTGTGGGGACTAGCGGGTTCCCAGATACG. Its translation is CSAVGTSGFPDT. The whole CDR3 protein reads CSAVGTSGFPDTQYF. The V call is TRBV20-1, the J call TRBJ2-3; TRBD2 agrees at 12 bases. The read stops 3 residues short of the end of the CDR3; the missing end is completed from the germline J gene. Germline values: CDR1 DFQATT, CDR2 SNEGSKA (reference sequence). V trimming: 5 bases; J trimming: 4 bases; junction bases outside the gene matches: 7. CDR3 length equals 15 residues.

Incomplete CDR3 DNA: TGTGCCAGCAGCTTAGGGACGGGGAGCTCCTACGAG. Translation: CASSLGTGSSYE. The entire CDR3 reads CASSLGTGSSYEQYF. This sequence joins TRBV7-6 and TRBJ2-7, with a weak D call TRBD2 (5 bases). The read stops 3 residues short of the end of the CDR3; the missing end is completed from the germline J gene. This CDR3 spans 15 amino acids. Germline V gene data show CDR1 as SGHVS and CDR2 as FNYEAQ. Trimming removed 1 base at V and 0 bases at J, with 10 bases between.

Concerning this clone itself: The read terminates 3 residues before the CDR3 end, so the remaining end is supplied by the germline J gene. The chain combines TRBV20-1 with TRBJ2-2; no firm D call. The V gene's germline CDR1 is DFQATT and CDR2 SNEGSKA (reference sequence). The V end was cut by 3 bases, the J end by 7 bases, with 12 bases between. The CDR3 loop spans 13 amino acids. CDR3: CSARAESVGELFF. CDR3 DNA, as far as it was read: TGCAGTGCTAGGGCGGAATCGGTCGGGGAG.

Worth noting for this clone: The read terminates 3 residues before the CDR3 end, so the remaining end is supplied by the germline J gene. The rearrangement uses TRBV20-1 and TRBJ2-7; TRBD1 aligns across 7 bases. The CDR3 has 14 residues. Germline CDR1 and CDR2: DFQATT and SNEGSKA (reference sequence). The V and J ends lost 6 bases and 0 bases, in that order; junction bases with no gene match: 8. CDR3 protein: CSAGGAESSYEQYF. CDR3 bases read: TGCAGTGCAGGGGGCGCGGAGAGCTCCTACGAG.

Incomplete CDR3 DNA: TGTGCCAGCAGCGAACCTTTAGACAGTTCTAACACTGAA. It specifies CASSEPLDSSNTE. The full CDR3 sequence reads CASSEPLDSSNTEAFF. This rearrangement joins TRBV9 to TRBJ1-1; TRBD1 might be the D (5 bases). The CDR3 end lies 3 residues beyond the end of the read and is filled in from the germline J gene. Germline CDR1 is SGDLS and CDR2 is YYNGEE. CDR3 length: 16 amino acids. V lost 3 bases, J lost 2 bases, and 17 bases lay in between.

A note on this clone: The read terminates 3 residues before the CDR3 end, so the remaining end is supplied by the germline J gene. The rearrangement joins TRBV19 to TRBJ2-7; D may be TRBD2 (6 bases). CDR1 LNHDA and CDR2 SQIVND come from the germline V gene (reference sequence). The CDR3 spans 14 residues. Trimming stripped 7 bases from V and 6 bases from J, with 19 bases between. The DNA read from the CDR3 is TGTGCCAGTACTTACCGACCCGGGGGACCCGAG. This sequence encodes CASTYRPGGPE. The full-length CDR3 reads as CASTYRPGGPEQYF.

Points on this clone: With the read ending 3 residues before the CDR3 end, the germline J gene is used to fill in that end. V usage is TRBV29-1 and J usage is TRBJ2-2; the D gene is possibly TRBD1 (5 bases). CDR3 length: 13 amino acids. Trimming shortened V by 7 bases and J by 0 bases, and 9 bases separated the two germline ends. Germline V gene data show CDR1 as SQVTM and CDR2 as ANQGSEA. Partial CDR3 DNA: TGCAGCGGGCGCAGGGCGAACACCGGGGAG. Protein product: CSGRRANTGE. The entire CDR3 reads CSGRRANTGELFF.

On this clone: The sequenced fragment ends 3 residues before the CDR3 boundary, so the rest is inferred from the germline J gene. The chain is built from TRBV7-9 and TRBJ2-5; 7 bases align to TRBD1. The CDR3 runs to 13 residues. The V gene's germline CDR1 is SEHNR and CDR2 FQNEAQ (reference sequence). The V segment lost 5 bases and the J segment 1 base; nucleotides outside the gene matches: 1. CDR3 protein: CASSRQGQETQYF. The covered CDR3 bases are TGTGCCAGCAGCCGACAGGGCCAAGAGACC. The entire variable domain, with the rest obtained from reference TRBV7-9 and TRBJ2-5, is as follows: DTGVSQNPRHKITKRGQNVTFRCDPISEHNRLYWYRQTLGQGPEFLTYFQNEAQLEKSRLLSDRFSAERPKGSFSTLEIQRTEQGDSAMYLCASSRQGQETQYFGPGTRLLVL.

As regards this clone: Sequencing ends 3 residues short of the CDR3 end; the germline J gene provides the rest. The chain combines TRBV20-1 with TRBJ1-4; 7 bases align to TRBD1. The trim removed 6 bases at V and 6 bases at J, leaving 4 bases unmatched. Germline lookup yields CDR1 DFQATT and CDR2 SNEGSKA (reference sequence). The CDR3 is 12 amino acids. CDR3 sequence reads: CSAKGADEKLFF. Incomplete CDR3 DNA: TGCAGTGCCAAGGGGGCAGATGAAAAA.

As regards this clone: The read ends 3 residues shy of where the CDR3 ends; the end is completed using the germline J gene. The chain couples TRBV11-1 to TRBJ1-1; possible D gene TRBD1, 6 bases. There are 14 residues in the CDR3. With 4 bases removed from V and 2 bases from J, the gap between germline ends came to 11 bases. The germline V gene has CDR1 SGHAT and CDR2 FQDESV (reference sequence). The CDR3: CASSSWTENTEAFF. CDR3 DNA (partial): TGTGCCAGCAGCTCCTGGACAGAAAACACTGAA.

With regard to this clone: The read gets to within 3 residues of the CDR3 end, and the germline J gene fills in the rest. The genes are TRBV28 and TRBJ1-1; 8 nucleotides line up with TRBD1. From germline, CDR1 is MDHEN and CDR2 SYDVKM. The CDR3 length is 15 residues. Germline trimming cut 4 bases from V and 3 bases from J; bases unmatched to any gene: 7. CDR3 DNA (partial): TGTGCCAGCAGTTCACCCTGGACAGGGCACACTGAA. This translates into CASSSPWTGHTE. From start to end, the CDR3 is CASSSPWTGHTEAFF.

About this clone itself: The DNA ends 3 residues before the CDR3 does, and the rest of the CDR3 is filled in from the germline J gene. The V gene is TRBV7-6, the J gene TRBJ2-6, with TRBD1 matching 9 bases. Trimming took 4 bases from V and 4 from J; bases not matched to a gene: 5. Per the germline V gene, CDR1 is SGHVS and CDR2 is FNYEAQ. There are 16 residues in the CDR3. CDR3 amino acids: CASSSWTGEGANVLTF. The CDR3 bases that were read are TGTGCCAGCAGCTCGTGGACAGGGGAAGGGGCCAACGTC.

Comments on this clone: The read ends 3 residues before the CDR3 terminus; that terminus is restored from the germline J gene. The chain joins TRBV20-1 to TRBJ2-7; 8 bases line up with TRBD2. CDR1 is DFQATT and CDR2 is SNEGSKA in the germline V gene (reference sequence). V was clipped by 3 bases and J by 2 bases; unmatched bases: 21. There are 19 residues in the CDR3. Incomplete CDR3 DNA: TGCAGTGCTAGGGACACGTCGGGAGGGGCGCTTACTTCGACCTACGAG. Translated: CSARDTSGGALTSTYE. The full-length CDR3 reads as CSARDTSGGALTSTYEQYF.

Concerning this clone: The CDR3 end is not reached by the read, which stops 3 residues before it; the germline J gene fills it in. The V call is TRBV10-3, the J call TRBJ2-1, with TRBD2 matching 11 bases. The trim removed 0 bases at V and 4 bases at J, leaving 2 bases unmatched. This CDR3 region has 16 residues. The germline gives CDR1 ENHRY, CDR2 SYGVKD. The CDR3 region is CAISESGLAVYNEQFF. The DNA read from the CDR3 is TGTGCCATCAGTGAGTCGGGACTAGCGGTTTACAATGAG.

On this clone: The CDR3 end is not reached by the read, which stops 3 residues before it; the germline J gene fills it in. J is TRBJ2-2 and V is TRBV13; D perhaps matches TRBD2 (6 bases). V dropped 5 bases and J dropped 3 bases, with 10 bases sitting between them. The germline V gene encodes CDR1 PRHDT and CDR2 FYEKMQ (reference sequence). This CDR3 has 14 residues. The sequenced part of the CDR3 DNA is TGTGCCAGCAGCCTCGGAGGGGACACCGGGGAG. It translates to CASSLGGDTGE. Given in full, the CDR3 is CASSLGGDTGELFF.